This passage covers 6 T cell receptor beta chains from one sample sequenced in a study of shared clonotypes between healthy human individuals. Libraries were prepared by immunoSEQ multiplex PCR; TCRdb keeps only in-frame clonotypes and omits some of them. The data contain 450,000 to 500,000 clones, more than 75% of them seen just once; the ten biggest clones take up 9.5% to 15%. Input material: PBMCs. Source of these receptors: a woman aged 40 to 50 in good health. Some clones in this sample may be carry-over from other donors' samples.

A single count supports this clone. The rearrangement joins TRBV5-1 to TRBJ2-1; 14 positions match TRBD2. The ends lost 2 bases at V and 8 bases at J; junction bases unmatched: 3. The CDR3 runs 15 residues. Germline-derived CDR1 and CDR2 are SGHRS and YFSETQ. The CDR3 coding sequence is TGCGCCAGCAGCTTCGGGACTAGCGGGAGCGATGAGCAGTTCTTC. It yields the protein CASSFGTSGSDEQFF.

The sample holds a few counts of this clone. The J gene is TRBJ2-3, the V gene TRBV7-3; D might be TRBD2 (5 bases). Germline CDR1 reads SGHTA; CDR2 reads FQGTGA. V was clipped by 4 bases and J by 5 bases, with 13 bases between them. This CDR3 has 14 residues. In DNA, the CDR3 is TGTGCCAGCAGCTCCGGGATGCACGGAGATACGCAGTATTTT. This codes for CASSSGMHGDTQYF.

This sequence joins TRBV2 and TRBJ1-5, with D unresolved. CDR1 and CDR2 from the germline V gene are SNHLY and FYNNEI. This CDR3 is built from 12 residues. V was cut by 4 bases and J by 7 bases, with 8 bases left in between. CDR3 sequence (DNA): TGTGCCAGCAGTGGACCGGAGCAGCCCCAGCATTTT. Residues: CASSGPEQPQHF.

The gene calls are TRBV11-1 and TRBJ2-5, with D tentatively TRBD2 (5 bases). Judging by the DNA end, TRBJ2-7 fits better; the J call may be wrong. This CDR3 is 15 amino acids long. The germline CDR1 and CDR2 sequences are SGHAT and FQDESV (reference sequence). The CDR3 region has the DNA TGTGCCAGCGGAGGAAAGGTCCGGAGCTCCTACGAGCAGTACTTC. This encodes CASGGKVRSSYEQYF.

This chain links TRBV9 with TRBJ2-3; 9 bases line up with TRBD1. CDR3 length: 21 amino acids. V lost 2 bases, J lost 2 bases, and 21 bases stayed unmatched. The germline CDR1 and CDR2 sequences are SGDLS and YYNGEE. CDR3 nucleotides: TGTGCCAGCAGCGTGTCCTCGGGGACAGGGTTCTTCCTACTACCCACAGATACGCAGTATTTT. Its protein product is CASSVSSGTGFFLLPTDTQYF.

The chain combines TRBV30 with TRBJ1-2, with 8 bases lining up with TRBD1. The CDR3 is 12 residues long. With 5 bases clipped from V and 1 base from J, the junction kept 0 bases outside the gene matches. The germline CDR1 and CDR2 sequences are GTSNPN and SVGIG (reference sequence). CDR3 in amino acids: CAWGQGNYGYTF. Here the CDR3 DNA reads TGTGCCTGGGGACAGGGTAACTATGGCTACACCTTC.